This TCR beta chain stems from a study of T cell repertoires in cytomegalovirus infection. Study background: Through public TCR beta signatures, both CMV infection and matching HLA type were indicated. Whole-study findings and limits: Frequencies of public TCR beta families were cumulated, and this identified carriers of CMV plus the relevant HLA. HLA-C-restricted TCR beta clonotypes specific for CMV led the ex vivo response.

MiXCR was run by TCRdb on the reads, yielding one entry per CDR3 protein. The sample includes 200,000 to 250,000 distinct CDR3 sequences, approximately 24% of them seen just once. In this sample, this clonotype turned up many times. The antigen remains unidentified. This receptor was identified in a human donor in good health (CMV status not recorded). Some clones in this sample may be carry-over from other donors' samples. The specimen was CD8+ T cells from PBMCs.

CDR3 loop: CASSYSQGFPYGYTF. CDR3 DNA: TGTGCCAGCAGTTACAGCCAGGGCTTTCCCTATGGCTACACCTTC. The chain joins TRBV6-8 to TRBJ1-2, with a weak D call TRBD1 (5 bases). The germline V and J ends were trimmed by 2 bases and 4 bases, with 14 bases remaining between them. CDR1 and CDR2 from the germline V gene are MNHGY and SAAAGT. The CDR3 is 15 amino acids.